Each of the 7 T cell receptor beta chains below was sequenced from the same sample in a study of T cells after yellow fever vaccination. TCRdb used MiXCR to reprocess the 5' RACE reads, holding one entry per CDR3 protein. The sample contains 620,000 or so distinct CDR3 sequences, approximately 13% of which appear only once. Sequencing was performed on PBMCs, taken on the day of the yellow fever booster vaccination. These receptors were collected from a young man who received the YFV17D yellow fever vaccine.

Ten or more counts support this clonotype. The chain recombines TRBV27 with TRBJ2-1; 7 positions agree with TRBD2. With 5 bases clipped from V and 4 bases from J, the junction kept 11 bases outside the gene matches. The germline CDR1 and CDR2 sequences are MNHEY and SMNVEV (reference sequence). The CDR3 consists of 16 residues. CDR3 coding DNA: TGTGCCAGCAGTCGTCGTTCGGGACTAAATTACAATGAGCAGTTCTTC. This translates into CASSRRSGLNYNEQFF.

The chain employs TRBV28 and TRBJ2-3, with 10 bases aligning to TRBD2. V was pared by 2 bases and J by 5 bases, with 7 bases of the junction left unmatched. Per germline, CDR1 MDHEN and CDR2 SYDVKM. The CDR3 extends over 16 amino acids. CDR3 in DNA: TGTGCCAGCAGTTTAGGGCTAGCGGGAGCGCTAGATACGCAGTATTTT. It translates to CASSLGLAGALDTQYF.

V gene TRBV6-2 or TRBV6-3 combines with J gene TRBJ2-7; possibly TRBD1 for D (5 bases). Trimming shortened V by 8 bases and J by 7 bases, and 9 bases separated the two germline ends. Germline V gene lookup returns CDR1 MNHEY and CDR2 SVGEGT. The CDR3 has 10 residues. Written as DNA, the CDR3 is TGTGCCAGCGCCAGGGTTGAGCAGTACTTC. Translation gives CASARVEQYF.

This clonotype was detected a few times. This rearrangement joins TRBV4-3 to TRBJ1-6; D gene ambiguous. Trimming removed 0 bases from V and 6 bases from J, with 12 bases in between. CDR3 length: 16 amino acids. Germline V gene sequence: CDR1 LGHNA, CDR2 YSLEER. CDR3 sequence: CASSQESTAGNSPLHF. For the CDR3, the DNA is TGCGCCAGCAGCCAAGAATCGACTGCCGGTAATTCACCCCTCCACTTT.

The rearrangement uses TRBV20-1 and TRBJ2-2; the D gene is possibly TRBD2 (5 bases). The CDR3 has 16 residues. The V end was cut by 0 bases, the J end by 8 bases, with 19 bases between. CDR1 DFQATT and CDR2 SNEGSKA come from the germline V gene (reference sequence). The CDR3 DNA reads TGCAGTGCTAGAGATCTGCCCATGGGCGGGCGAGGGGAGCTGTTTTTT. Translated, it gives CSARDLPMGGRGELFF.

This rearrangement joins TRBV5-1 to TRBJ1-1, with 7 bases matching TRBD1. V trimming: 1 base; J trimming: 2 bases; junction bases outside the gene matches: 5. This CDR3 is 15 amino acids long. Germline V gene data show CDR1 as SGHRS and CDR2 as YFSETQ. CDR3: CASSLTGQLNTEAFF. CDR3 DNA sequence: TGCGCCAGCAGCTTGACGGGACAGCTCAACACTGAAGCTTTCTTT. Full variable domain (remainder filled in from reference TRBV5-1 and TRBJ1-1): KAGVTQTPRYLIKTRGQQVTLSCSPISGHRSVSWYQQTPGQGLQFLFEYFSETQRNKGNFPGRFSGRQFSNSRSEMNVSTLELGDSALYLCASSLTGQLNTEAFFGQGTRLTVV.

The chain is built from TRBV27 and TRBJ2-1, with TRBD2 identical over 11 bases. V gave up 5 bases and J gave up 4 bases; unmatched junction bases: 10. Germline V gives CDR1 MNHEY, CDR2 SMNVEV (reference sequence). The CDR3 covers 17 residues. The CDR3 protein is CASSPRLAGTIYNEQFF. The DNA for the CDR3 is TGTGCCAGCAGTCCGAGACTAGCGGGAACTATATACAATGAGCAGTTCTTC.